This T cell receptor beta chain is drawn from a study of blood T cells in healthy people across ages. Together with a sample-barcoded 5' primer, a J-beta primer mix was included in a second PCR lasting about 6 to 12 cycles. TCRdb re-analysed the 5' RACE reads in MiXCR, keeping a single row per CDR3 protein. The table has under 2 million distinct CDR3 sequences, almost 35% seen once. Per sample, extraction of total RNA gave at least 5.5 micrograms in every case. This clonotype occurred a few times. V dropped 3 bases and J dropped 0 bases, with 11 bases sitting between them. The CDR3 extends over 16 amino acids.

Sequenced material: blood. The sequence came from a woman in her 30s in good health. The J gene is TRBJ2-2, the V gene TRBV12-3 or TRBV12-4; no clear D. The CDR3 DNA follows: TGTGCCAGCAGTTTTGGCGGAAGCGCGAACACCGGGGAGCTGTTTTTT. Translated, it gives CASSFGGSANTGELFF.